Each of the 19 T cell receptor beta chains below was sequenced from the same sample in a study of shared clonotypes between healthy human individuals. Assay: immunoSEQ multiplex PCR; the TCRdb copy retains only in-frame clones and omits some. The data hold fewer than 650,000 clones, with over 60% observed a single time. The sample comprised PBMCs. These receptor sequences come from a woman aged 40 to 50 in good health. Some clones in this sample may be carry-over from other donors' samples.

This chain uses TRBV28 with TRBJ1-2; TRBD1 aligns across 8 bases. V trimming: 5 bases; J trimming: 6 bases; junction bases outside the gene matches: 5. This CDR3 spans 13 amino acids. The germline V gene encodes CDR1 MDHEN and CDR2 SYDVKM. The CDR3 loop is CASSTGGSHGYTF. The CDR3 nucleotides read TGTGCCAGCAGTACAGGGGGATCCCATGGCTACACCTTC.

The V gene is TRBV6-6, the J gene TRBJ2-2; D unclear. This CDR3 comprises 14 residues. The germline gives CDR1 MNHNY, CDR2 SVGAGI (reference sequence). V lost 2 bases and J lost 6, with 10 bases in between. In DNA form, the CDR3 reads TGTGCCAGCAGTTACGAGGCCAGCTCCGGGGAGCTGTTTTTT. Translating gives CASSYEASSGELFF.

This clone was counted a few times. Within the sample, other DNA sequences also encode this same CDR3. The gene calls are TRBV7-2 and TRBJ2-7; TRBD1 might be the D (5 bases). V lost 2 bases to trimming and J lost 4 bases, with 6 bases between them. CDR1 is SGHTA, CDR2 FQGNSA, per germline. This CDR3 has 12 amino acids. CDR3 DNA: TGTGCCAGCAGCTTACAGGGTTACGAGCAGTACTTC. It encodes CASSLQGYEQYF.

CDR3 sequence reads: CASSPRWGEQFF. The DNA for the CDR3 is TGTGCCAGCAGCCCCAGATGGGGGGAGCAGTTCTTC. The V call is TRBV7-9, the J call TRBJ2-1, with D tentatively TRBD1 or TRBD2 (5 bases each). Per the germline V gene, CDR1 is SEHNR and CDR2 is FQNEAQ (reference sequence). The V gene lost 5 bases and the J gene lost 10 bases, with 12 bases spanning the gap. The CDR3 consists of 12 residues.

The chain joins TRBV19 to TRBJ2-1, with 7 bases that match TRBD2. CDR3 length equals 15 residues. The V gene's germline CDR1 is LNHDA and CDR2 SQIVND (reference sequence). V gave up 0 bases and J gave up 3 bases; unmatched junction bases: 2. The CDR3 region has the DNA TGTGCCAGTAGTATAGATAGCGGGCTCTACAATGAGCAGTTCTTC. It codes for CASSIDSGLYNEQFF. The full variable domain, in which reference TRBV19 and TRBJ2-1 provide the parts outside the CDR3, is DGGITQSPKYLFRKEGQNVTLSCEQNLNHDAMYWYRQDPGQGLRLIYYSQIVNDFQKGDIAEGYSVSREKKESFPLTVTSAQKNPTAFYLCASSIDSGLYNEQFFGPGTRLTVL.

This clone was found a few times. The chain employs TRBV5-1 and TRBJ1-2, with 10 bases matching TRBD1. The CDR3 covers 14 residues. V trimming: 2 bases; J trimming: 3 bases; junction bases outside the gene matches: 1. In germline, CDR1 is SGHRS, CDR2 YFSETQ. CDR3 DNA sequence: TGCGCCAGCAGCTTTGGGACAGGGGACTATGGCTACACCTTC. Amino acid sequence: CASSFGTGDYGYTF.

The chain is built from TRBV5-1 and TRBJ2-1, with unresolved D. The CDR3 contains 13 residues. V lost 1 base and J lost 7, with 9 bases in between. Germline CDR1 is SGHRS and CDR2 is YFSETQ. CDR3 sequence: CASSLPRANEQFF. Here the CDR3 DNA reads TGCGCCAGCAGCTTGCCCCGGGCAAATGAGCAGTTCTTC.

The chain uses TRBV19 and TRBJ2-3; 10 bases line up with TRBD1. CDR3 length equals 14 residues. The V gene's germline CDR1 is LNHDA and CDR2 SQIVND (reference sequence). V was pared by 5 bases and J by 3 bases, with 2 bases of the junction left unmatched. The CDR3 is CASSRTGGTDTQYF. In DNA, the CDR3 is TGTGCCAGTAGTCGGACAGGGGGAACAGATACGCAGTATTTT.

The sample holds a few counts of this clone. V is TRBV6-5 and J is TRBJ2-7; D gene uncertain. The V gene's germline CDR1 is MNHEY and CDR2 SVGAGI. This CDR3 comprises 11 residues. The ends were cut back, 5 bases at V and 5 bases at J, with 7 bases in the middle. CDR3 sequence (DNA): TGTGCCAGCAGTCAGGCCCACGAGCAGTACTTC. Translation: CASSQAHEQYF.

The rearrangement links TRBV7-9 to TRBJ1-2; D remains ambiguous. Trimming cost V 1 base and J 6 bases, with 12 bases left between them. This CDR3 comprises 14 residues. Germline V gene sequence: CDR1 SEHNR, CDR2 FQNEAQ (reference sequence). In nucleotides, the CDR3 is TGTGCCAGCAGCTTAGTTTCCCCTGGGAATGGCTACACCTTC. Amino acid sequence: CASSLVSPGNGYTF.

Only a few counts were recorded for this clone. The chain employs TRBV19 and TRBJ2-3; D possibly corresponds to TRBD2 (6 bases). V gave up 1 base and J gave up 2 bases, with 10 bases separating them. CDR3 size: 15 residues. Germline-derived CDR1 and CDR2 are LNHDA and SQIVND (reference sequence). Here the CDR3 reads CASSIGLGHTDTQYF. For the CDR3, the DNA is TGTGCCAGTAGTATAGGACTAGGTCACACAGATACGCAGTATTTT.

J is TRBJ1-1 and V is TRBV4-3; D ambiguous. This CDR3 has 16 amino acids. Between the trimmed V and J ends, which lost 0 bases and 5 bases, there was a span of 16 bases. Germline lookup yields CDR1 LGHNA and CDR2 YSLEER. The CDR3 coding sequence is TGCGCCAGCAGCCAAGATCGTCTAAGGCGTTGGACTGAAGCTTTCTTT. Translating gives CASSQDRLRRWTEAFF.

V gene TRBV4-2 combines with J gene TRBJ2-3, with D unresolved. Germline CDR1 and CDR2: LGHNA and YNFKEQ. This CDR3 comprises 16 residues. V was pared by 1 base and J by 0 bases, with 11 bases between. CDR3 protein: CASSQAVTGSTDTQYF. In DNA form, the CDR3 reads TGTGCCAGCAGCCAAGCGGTGACGGGTAGCACAGATACGCAGTATTTT.

This clone has just a few counts. This chain links TRBV6-1 with TRBJ2-7; 8 bases map to TRBD1. CDR3 size: 14 residues. Trimming cost V 1 base and J 5 bases; bases outside gene matches: 4. CDR1 MNHNS and CDR2 SASEGT come from the germline V gene. Written as DNA, the CDR3 is TGTGCCAGCAGTGAAGGGACAGGGATCGACGAGCAGTACTTC. Its protein product is CASSEGTGIDEQYF.

The V call is TRBV6-1, the J call TRBJ2-2; 16 bases agree with TRBD2. Germline V gene sequence: CDR1 MNHNS, CDR2 SASEGT. The CDR3 covers 15 residues. V lost 6 bases to trimming and J lost 5 bases; unmatched junction nucleotides: 0. This CDR3 reads CASRGLAGGTGELFF. For the CDR3, the DNA is TGTGCCAGCAGGGGACTAGCGGGAGGGACCGGGGAGCTGTTTTTT.

CDR3 residues: CASSLEFGTQYF. The CDR3 DNA is TGCGCCAGCAGCTTAGAATTTGGGACCCAGTACTTC. The V call is TRBV5-1, the J call TRBJ2-5; no reliable D call. Trimming removed 2 bases from V and 7 bases from J, with 9 bases in between. Per germline, CDR1 SGHRS and CDR2 YFSETQ. CDR3 length: 12 amino acids.

The chain recombines TRBV5-1 with TRBJ1-1; D is uncertain. This CDR3 has 14 residues. Trimming removed 0 bases from V and 1 base from J, with 7 bases in between. Germline V gene lookup returns CDR1 SGHRS and CDR2 YFSETQ. CDR3 bases: TGCGCCAGCAGCTTGGTCAGGACGAACACTGAAGCTTTCTTT. Translation: CASSLVRTNTEAFF.

The chain joins TRBV18 to TRBJ2-2; D might be TRBD2 (5 bases). The V end lost 2 bases, the J end lost 0 bases, and 13 bases lay between the germline ends. CDR1 is KGHSH and CDR2 is LQKENI in the germline V gene. The CDR3 sequence is 17 residues long. The CDR3: CASSPESSISNTGELFF. The CDR3 coding sequence is TGTGCCAGCTCACCAGAGTCTAGCATATCGAACACCGGGGAGCTGTTTTTT.

J is TRBJ1-5 and V is TRBV10-3, with a weak D call TRBD1 (5 bases). This CDR3 has 13 residues. CDR1 and CDR2 from the germline V gene are ENHRY and SYGVKD. The V end was cut by 2 bases, the J end by 6 bases, with 8 bases between. CDR3 coding DNA: TGTGCCATCAGTGAGGCAGGGATTCAGCCCCAGCATTTT. This codes for CAISEAGIQPQHF.